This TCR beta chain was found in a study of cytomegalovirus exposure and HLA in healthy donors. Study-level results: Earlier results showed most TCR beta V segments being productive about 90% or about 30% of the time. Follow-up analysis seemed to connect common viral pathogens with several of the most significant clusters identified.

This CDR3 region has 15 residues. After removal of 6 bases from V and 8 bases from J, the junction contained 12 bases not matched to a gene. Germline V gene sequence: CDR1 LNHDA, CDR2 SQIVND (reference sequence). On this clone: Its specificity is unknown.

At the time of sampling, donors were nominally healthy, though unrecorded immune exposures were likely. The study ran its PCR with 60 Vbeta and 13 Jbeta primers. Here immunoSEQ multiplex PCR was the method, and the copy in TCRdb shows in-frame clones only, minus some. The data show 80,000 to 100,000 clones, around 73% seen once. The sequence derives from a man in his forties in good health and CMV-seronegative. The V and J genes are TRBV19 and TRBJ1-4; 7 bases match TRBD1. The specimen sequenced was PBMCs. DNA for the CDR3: TGTGCCAGTAGCACAGGGGTGAGGCAGGGCGAAAAACTGTTTTTT. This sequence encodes CASSTGVRQGEKLFF.